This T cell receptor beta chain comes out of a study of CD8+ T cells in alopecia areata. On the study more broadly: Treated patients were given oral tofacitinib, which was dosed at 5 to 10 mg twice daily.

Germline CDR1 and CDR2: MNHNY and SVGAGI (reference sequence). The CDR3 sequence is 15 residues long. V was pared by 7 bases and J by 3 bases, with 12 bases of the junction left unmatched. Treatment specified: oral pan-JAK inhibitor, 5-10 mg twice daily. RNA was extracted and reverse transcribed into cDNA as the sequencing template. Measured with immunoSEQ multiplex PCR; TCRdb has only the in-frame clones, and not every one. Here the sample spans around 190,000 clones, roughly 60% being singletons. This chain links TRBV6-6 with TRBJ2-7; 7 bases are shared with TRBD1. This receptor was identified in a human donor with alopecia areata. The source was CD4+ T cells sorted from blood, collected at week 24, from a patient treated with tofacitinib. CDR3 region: CASTRPTQGIYEQYF. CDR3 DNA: TGTGCCAGCACCCGACCAACACAGGGGATCTACGAGCAGTACTTC.